The table lists the clone carrying this TCR beta chain with a few counts. The sample comes from a study of blood T cells in healthy people across ages. A second PCR, run for roughly 7 to 12 cycles, used a sample-barcoded 5' primer plus a J-beta primer mix. TCRdb analysed the 5' RACE reads with MiXCR anew, one entry per CDR3 protein. The sample has approximately 850,000 distinct CDR3 sequences; around two fifths are singletons. Trimming pared 1 base from V and 2 bases from J, leaving 7 bases between. The CDR3 contains 14 residues. Looked up from germline, CDR1 is MGHRA and CDR2 is YSYEKL. V and J are TRBV4-1 and TRBJ2-3, with D perhaps TRBD1 (5 bases). The TCR was taken from a man aged 55 to 70 in good health. The sequenced sample consisted of blood. In DNA form, the CDR3 reads TGCGCCAGCAGCCAAGGACAGAACACAGATACGCAGTATTTT. Encoded protein: CASSQGQNTDTQYF.